The source of this T cell receptor (beta chain) is a study of T cell responses to AZD1222 COVID-19 vaccine (dated by TCRdb to about 2021). In terms of the full investigation: TCR sequencing was performed for 230 to 250 trial participants, of whom about 200 were given two doses of AZD1222 and some 26 were given two doses of MenACWY control vaccine. Enrollment into the trials was organized by age into subgroups of 18-55, 56-69 and 70-plus years, and those subgroups contained roughly 140, 27 and 60 TCR-sequenced participants, respectively.

CDR1 and CDR2 (KGHSH, LQKENI) derive from the germline V gene. Inclusive of the bounding cysteine and phenylalanine, the CDR3 is 15 residues long. Solely the CDR3 DNA is kept, with 45 bases framed from the first base. The germline V and J ends show losses of 1 base and 4 bases respectively, and no gene match explains 4 bases of the junction. The CDR3 regions of human TCRbeta chains were subjected to immunosequencing. Per the original workflow: TCRs in the repertoires were matched against a reference library of SARS-CoV-2-specific TCRs that had been generated with the MIRA antigen-specificity platform. Breadth was defined as the fraction of unique TCRs that were SARS-CoV-2-associated, and depth was defined as the fraction of total T cells that were SARS-CoV-2-associated. Each spike-specific TCR was assigned to its reactive spike region and to a CD4 or CD8 class using the MIRA data. Log10-transformed breadth and depth values were compared by one-way ANOVA with Sidak's multiple comparisons tests. TCRdb limited this immuneACCESS table to in-frame rearrangements with V and J called. A share of clones is missing; checked studies link under half to unresolved V genes, and the rest is unexplained. The DNA gave D and trimming, while V, J and clone size come from that table. The sample table contains about 140,000 clones; only one count was recorded for about 92% of them. Of the sample, about 5.9% falls within the top ten clones.

The sample's time point label, decoded: about 28 days (+/-7) after the second vaccine dose. AZD1222 recipients whose second dose came at about 4 weeks and those whose second dose came at about 12 weeks were combined into one group, since spike-specific TCR depth and breadth did not differ between the two schedules. Vaccinee samples were obtained from the UK trials COV001 and COV002, which included a single-blind randomized controlled phase 2/3 trial of AZD1222 (ChAdOx1 nCoV-19) in healthy adults. For TCRbeta chain sequencing, PBMC samples from trial participants were taken at day 0 and at day 28 after the second dose. With respect to this clone: Its antigen is unknown. No much larger clone is present one base from it, and per-base qualities are unavailable.

The research as a whole found: Participants were mostly white British, with more females than males. The authors suggested clonal diversity may have been underestimated. Because no day 14 peak-response samples were available, the repertoires could be characterized only after the peak T cell response. After two AZD1222 doses, both the breadth and the depth of spike-specific TCRs were significantly higher than at day 0 and than in MenACWY recipients. The vaccine-associated CD4 TCRs covered the entire spike protein, and the dominant responses fell in regions 160-218 and 743-854. Epitopes outside the regions mutated in the B.1.351 and B.1.1.7 variants were reportedly recognized by nearly half of the unique spike-specific TCRs. Conclusions about previously exposed vaccinees are limited, since just six AZD1222 recipients were seropositive for SARS-CoV-2 at baseline. In the small 56-69-year group, the increase in depth fell short of significance, most likely because of low power.

The receptor was derived from an adult who received the AZD1222 COVID-19 vaccine. The sequence links TRBV18 to TRBJ1-5; 7 central bases correspond to TRBD1. The sample was peripheral blood, taken 28 days after the second AZD1222 dose. The CDR3 reads as follows: CASSPRQGGNQPQHF. The sequence in DNA is TGTGCCAGCTCACCACGGCAGGGGGGTAATCAGCCCCAGCATTTT.